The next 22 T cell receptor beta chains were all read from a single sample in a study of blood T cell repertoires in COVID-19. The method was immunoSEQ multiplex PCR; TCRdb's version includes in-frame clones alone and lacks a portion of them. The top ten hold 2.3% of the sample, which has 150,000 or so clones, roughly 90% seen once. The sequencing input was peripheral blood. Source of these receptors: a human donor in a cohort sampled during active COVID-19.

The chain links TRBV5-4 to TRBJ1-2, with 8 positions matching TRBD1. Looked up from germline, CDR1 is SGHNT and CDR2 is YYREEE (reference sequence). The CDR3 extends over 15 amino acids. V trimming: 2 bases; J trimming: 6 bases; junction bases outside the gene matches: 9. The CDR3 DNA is TGTGCCAGCAGCTTAACAGACAGGGGTAGGAATGGCTACACCTTC. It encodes CASSLTDRGRNGYTF.

The CDR3 DNA is TGTGCCAGCAGCTTAGGGACAGGGGAATACCCTGAGCAGTTCTTC. Protein: CASSLGTGEYPEQFF. The chain links TRBV11-3 to TRBJ2-1; 9 nucleotides line up with TRBD1. The V gene end was trimmed by 1 base and the J gene end by 9 bases; junction bases not matched to a gene: 7. This CDR3 is built from 15 residues. Germline values: CDR1 SGHNT, CDR2 YENEEA.

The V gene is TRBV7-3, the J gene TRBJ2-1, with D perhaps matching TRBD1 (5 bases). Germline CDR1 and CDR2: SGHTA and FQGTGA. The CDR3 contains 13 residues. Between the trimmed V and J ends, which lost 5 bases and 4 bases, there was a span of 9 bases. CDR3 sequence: CASSPDRYNEQFF. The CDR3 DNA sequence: TGTGCCAGCAGCCCAGACAGATACAATGAGCAGTTCTTC.

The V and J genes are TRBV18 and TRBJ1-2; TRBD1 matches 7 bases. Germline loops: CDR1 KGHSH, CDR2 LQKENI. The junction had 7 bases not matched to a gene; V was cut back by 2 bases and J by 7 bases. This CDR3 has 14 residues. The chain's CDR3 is CASSPTIGGGGYTF. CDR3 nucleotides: TGTGCCAGCTCACCAACGATAGGGGGCGGTGGCTACACCTTC.

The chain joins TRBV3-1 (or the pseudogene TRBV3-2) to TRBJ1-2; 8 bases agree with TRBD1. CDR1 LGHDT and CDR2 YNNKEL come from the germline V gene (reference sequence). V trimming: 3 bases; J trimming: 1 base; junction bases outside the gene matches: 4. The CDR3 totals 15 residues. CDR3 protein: CASSHRQGNNYGYTF. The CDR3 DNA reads TGTGCCAGCAGCCACCGACAGGGGAATAACTATGGCTACACCTTC.

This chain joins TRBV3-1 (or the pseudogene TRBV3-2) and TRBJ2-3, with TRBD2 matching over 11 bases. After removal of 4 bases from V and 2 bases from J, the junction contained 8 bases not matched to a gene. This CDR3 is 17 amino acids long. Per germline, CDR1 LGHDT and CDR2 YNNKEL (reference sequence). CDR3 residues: CASSPDLAGGYTDTQYF. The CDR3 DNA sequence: TGTGCCAGCAGCCCAGACTTAGCGGGAGGGTACACAGATACGCAGTATTTT.

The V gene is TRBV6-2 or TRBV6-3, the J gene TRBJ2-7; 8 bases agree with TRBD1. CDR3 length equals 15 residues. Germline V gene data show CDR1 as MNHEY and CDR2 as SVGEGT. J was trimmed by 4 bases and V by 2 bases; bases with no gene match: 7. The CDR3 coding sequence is TGTGCCAGCAGTTACCCTCGACAGGGGAGATACGAGCAGTACTTC. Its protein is CASSYPRQGRYEQYF.

CDR3 bases: TGTGCAAGTCGCTTAACCCCGGGACAGGGGGCGGGGAAACTGTTTTTT. Its translation is CASRLTPGQGAGKLFF. The chain uses TRBV12-2 and TRBJ1-4; TRBD1 is taken as the D call from the table, unchecked against the DNA. TRBV12-2 is a pseudogene segment. There are 16 residues in the CDR3.

The CDR3 DNA reads TGTGCCAGCAGCGTAGGACAGGGGGGAAACAATGAGCAGTTCTTC. Translated: CASSVGQGGNNEQFF. This chain joins TRBV9 and TRBJ2-1; TRBD1 aligns across 9 bases. Trimming cost V 0 bases and J 5 bases; bases outside gene matches: 3. Germline V lookup: CDR1 SGDLS, CDR2 YYNGEE. The length of the CDR3 is 15 residues.

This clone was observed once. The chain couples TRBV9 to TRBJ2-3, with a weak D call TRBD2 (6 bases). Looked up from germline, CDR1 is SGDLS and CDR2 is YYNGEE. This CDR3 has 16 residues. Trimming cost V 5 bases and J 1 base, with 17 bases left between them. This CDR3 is CASSTNMGLRTDTQYF. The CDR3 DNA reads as TGTGCCAGCAGTACTAATATGGGACTCCGCACAGATACGCAGTATTTT.

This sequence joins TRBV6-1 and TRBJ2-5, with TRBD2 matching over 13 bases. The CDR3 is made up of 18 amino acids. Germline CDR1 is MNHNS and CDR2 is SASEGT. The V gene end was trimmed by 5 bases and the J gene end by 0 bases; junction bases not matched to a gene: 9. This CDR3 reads CASSKGTSGVMYQETQYF. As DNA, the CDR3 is TGTGCCAGCAGTAAAGGGACTAGCGGGGTGATGTACCAAGAGACCCAGTACTTC.

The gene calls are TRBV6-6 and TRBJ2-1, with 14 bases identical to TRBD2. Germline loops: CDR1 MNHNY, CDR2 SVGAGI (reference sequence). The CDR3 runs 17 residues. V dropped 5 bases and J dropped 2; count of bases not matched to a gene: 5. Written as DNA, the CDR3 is TGTGCCAGCAGTCCCGGGACTAGCGGGGGTACCTACAATGAGCAGTTCTTC. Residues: CASSPGTSGGTYNEQFF.

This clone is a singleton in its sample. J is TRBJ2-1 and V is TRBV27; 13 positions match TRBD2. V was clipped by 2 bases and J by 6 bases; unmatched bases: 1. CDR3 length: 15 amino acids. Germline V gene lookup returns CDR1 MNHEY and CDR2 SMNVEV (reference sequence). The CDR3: CASSLGTSGINEQFF. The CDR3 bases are TGTGCCAGCAGTTTAGGGACTAGCGGGATCAATGAGCAGTTCTTC.

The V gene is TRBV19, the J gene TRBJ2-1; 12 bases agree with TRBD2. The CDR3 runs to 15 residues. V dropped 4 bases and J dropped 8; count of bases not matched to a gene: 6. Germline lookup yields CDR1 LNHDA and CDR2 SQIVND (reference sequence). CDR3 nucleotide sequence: TGTGCCAGTAGTACCGGACTAGCGGGAAGGCATGAGCAGTTCTTC. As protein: CASSTGLAGRHEQFF.

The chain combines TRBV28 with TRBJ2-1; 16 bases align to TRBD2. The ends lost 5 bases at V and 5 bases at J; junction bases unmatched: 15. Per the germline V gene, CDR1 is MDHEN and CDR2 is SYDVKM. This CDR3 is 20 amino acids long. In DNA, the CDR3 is TGTGCCAGCAGTGCCCCTCCGGGGACTAGCGGGAGGGATCTGGACAATGAGCAGTTCTTC. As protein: CASSAPPGTSGRDLDNEQFF.

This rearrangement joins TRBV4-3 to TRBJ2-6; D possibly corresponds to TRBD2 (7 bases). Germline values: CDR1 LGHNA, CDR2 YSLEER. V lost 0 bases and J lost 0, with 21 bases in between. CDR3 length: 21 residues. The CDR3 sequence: CASSQDLGGGVLISGANVLTF. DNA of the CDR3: TGCGCCAGCAGCCAAGATCTAGGGGGAGGGGTCCTTATCTCTGGGGCCAACGTCCTGACTTTC.

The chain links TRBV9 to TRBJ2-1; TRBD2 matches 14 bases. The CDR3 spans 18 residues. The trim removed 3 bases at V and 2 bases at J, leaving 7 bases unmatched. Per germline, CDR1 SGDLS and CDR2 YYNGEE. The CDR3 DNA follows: TGTGCCAGCAGCGCCTACCTGACTAGCGGGAGGGCCTACAATGAGCAGTTCTTC. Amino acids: CASSAYLTSGRAYNEQFF.

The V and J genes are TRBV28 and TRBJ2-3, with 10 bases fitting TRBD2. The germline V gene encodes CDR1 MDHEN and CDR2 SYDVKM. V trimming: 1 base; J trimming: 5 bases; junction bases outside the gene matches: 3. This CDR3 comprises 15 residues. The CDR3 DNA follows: TGTGCCAGCAGTTTATACACTAGCGGGATAGATACGCAGTATTTT. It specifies CASSLYTSGIDTQYF. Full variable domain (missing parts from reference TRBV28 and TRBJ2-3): DVKVTQSSRYLVKRTGEKVFLECVQDMDHENMFWYRQDPGLGLRLIYFSYDVKMKEKGDIPEGYSVSREKKERFSLILESASTNQTSMYLCASSLYTSGIDTQYFGPGTRLTVL.

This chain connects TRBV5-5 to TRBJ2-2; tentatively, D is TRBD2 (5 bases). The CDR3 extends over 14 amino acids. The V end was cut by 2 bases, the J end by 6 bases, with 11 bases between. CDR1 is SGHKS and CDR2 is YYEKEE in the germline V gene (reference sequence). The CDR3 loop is CASSFNQLAGELFF. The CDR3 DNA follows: TGTGCCAGCAGCTTTAATCAACTAGCCGGGGAGCTGTTTTTT. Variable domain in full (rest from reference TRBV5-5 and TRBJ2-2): DAGVTQSPTHLIKTRGQQVTLRCSPISGHKSVSWYQQVLGQGPQFIFQYYEKEERGRGNFPDRFSARQFPNYSSELNVNALLLGDSALYLCASSFNQLAGELFFGEGSRLTVL.

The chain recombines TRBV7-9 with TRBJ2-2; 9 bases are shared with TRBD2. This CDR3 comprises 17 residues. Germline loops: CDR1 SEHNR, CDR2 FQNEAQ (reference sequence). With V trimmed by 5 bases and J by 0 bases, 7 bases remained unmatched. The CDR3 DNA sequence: TGTGCCAGCAGCGGACCAGCGGGAGGACCGAACACCGGGGAGCTGTTTTTT. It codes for CASSGPAGGPNTGELFF.

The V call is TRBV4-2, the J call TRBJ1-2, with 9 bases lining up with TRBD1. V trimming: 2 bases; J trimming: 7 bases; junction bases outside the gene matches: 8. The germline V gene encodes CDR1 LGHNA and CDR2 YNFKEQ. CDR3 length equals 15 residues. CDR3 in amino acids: CASSQRGTGYGGYTF. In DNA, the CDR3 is TGTGCCAGCAGCCAAAGGGGGACAGGGTACGGTGGCTACACCTTC.

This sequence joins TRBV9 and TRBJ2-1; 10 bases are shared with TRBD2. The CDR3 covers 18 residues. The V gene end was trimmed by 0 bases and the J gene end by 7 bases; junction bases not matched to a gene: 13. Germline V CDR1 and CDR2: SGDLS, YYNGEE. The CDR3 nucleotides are TGTGCCAGCAGCGTAGAAAGGGCTAGCGGGAGTGGGGGGAATGAGCAGTTCTTC. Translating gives CASSVERASGSGGNEQFF. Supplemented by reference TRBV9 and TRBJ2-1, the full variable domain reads DSGVTQTPKHLITATGQRVTLRCSPRSGDLSVYWYQQSLDQGLQFLIQYYNGEERAKGNILERFSAQQFPDLHSELNLSSLELGDSALYFCASSVERASGSGGNEQFFGPGTRLTVL.